This T cell receptor (beta chain) was sequenced for a study of OX40 agonist ivuxolimab in advanced cancers. Trimming cost V 0 bases and J 5 bases, with 13 bases left between them. The CDR3 has 16 amino acids. Germline lookup yields CDR1 LGHNA and CDR2 YSLEER. Findings and caveats of the study: The study observed clonal expansion of CD4+ and CD8+ blood T cells by week 6 at 0.1 to 3.0 mg/kg.

The table came from immunoSEQ multiplex PCR; TCRdb's copy has only in-frame clones and leaves some out. The table includes 20,000 to 25,000 clones, 65% to 80% detected once. With regard to this clone: The antigen remains unidentified.

This specimen consisted of CD4+ or CD8+ T cells sorted from blood, obtained in a trial of the OX40 agonist ivuxolimab. This receptor was identified in an adult with an advanced solid tumor such as melanoma, head and neck, liver or kidney cancer. The V gene is TRBV4-3, the J gene TRBJ2-2, with D unresolved. The CDR3 DNA reads TGCGCCAGCAGCCAAGACGGTAGCACTACTACCGGGGAGCTGTTTTTT. This codes for CASSQDGSTTTGELFF.